The 30 T cell receptor beta chains below were found in one sample sequenced in a study of T cell repertoires in cytomegalovirus infection. MiXCR, run by TCRdb on the reads, gives a single entry per CDR3 protein. The table has about 300,000 distinct CDR3 sequences, around 9.1% seen once. Sequenced material: PBMCs. These receptors all stem from a human donor in good health (CMV status not recorded). Some clones in this sample may be carry-over from other donors' samples.

The CDR3 DNA follows: TGTGCCATCAGTGATTGGGTGAACACTGAAGCTTTCTTT. Amino acid sequence: CAISDWVNTEAFF. The genes are TRBV10-3 and TRBJ1-1; D not resolved. Germline CDR1 and CDR2: ENHRY and SYGVKD. CDR3 length equals 13 residues. The ends were cut back, 3 bases at V and 0 bases at J, with 5 bases in the middle.

The rearrangement links TRBV6-1 to TRBJ2-1; 9 bases agree with TRBD2. Germline V lookup: CDR1 MNHNS, CDR2 SASEGT. V was pared by 4 bases and J by 4 bases, with 2 bases of the junction left unmatched. The CDR3 is made up of 14 amino acids. CDR3 protein: CASSALAGYNEQFF. The DNA for the CDR3 is TGTGCCAGCAGTGCGCTAGCGGGATACAATGAGCAGTTCTTC.

This clonotype counts as medium-sized. The chain links TRBV7-3 to TRBJ2-5; a weak D match, TRBD2 (5 bases). Germline loops: CDR1 SGHTA, CDR2 FQGTGA. There are 14 residues in the CDR3. Trimming removed 2 bases from V and 5 bases from J, with 12 bases in between. The CDR3, as DNA: TGTGCCAGCAGCTTAGATCCGGGATCGGAGACCCAGTACTTC. This gives the protein CASSLDPGSETQYF. Based on the CDR3 plus reference TRBV7-3 and TRBJ2-5, the full variable domain is GAGVSQTPSNKVTEKGKYVELRCDPISGHTALYWYRQSLGQGPEFLIYFQGTGAADDSGLPNDRFFAVRPEGSVSTLKIQRTERGDSAVYLCASSLDPGSETQYFGPGTRLLVL.

V gene TRBV12-3 or TRBV12-4 combines with J gene TRBJ2-2; no firm D call. V gave up 9 bases and J gave up 5 bases, with 16 bases separating them. The CDR3 length is 14 residues. As DNA, the CDR3 is TGTGCCAGTACATTGGTAGCTGGTACCGGGGAGCTGTTTTTT. Translating it yields CASTLVAGTGELFF.

This clonotype has only a few counts. This sequence joins TRBV18 and TRBJ2-7; TRBD1 aligns across 8 bases. The V gene's germline CDR1 is KGHSH and CDR2 LQKENI. V was clipped by 3 bases and J by 2 bases; unmatched bases: 3. The length of the CDR3 is 14 residues. CDR3 nucleotides: TGTGCCAGCTCACCCCGGACAGGGACCTACGAGCAGTACGTC. Amino acid sequence: CASSPRTGTYEQYV.

This clonotype was seen once. The rearrangement joins TRBV2 to TRBJ2-3, with D unresolved. V was cut by 8 bases and J by 3 bases, with 12 bases left in between. CDR3 length equals 13 residues. Per germline, CDR1 SNHLY and CDR2 FYNNEI. CDR3 sequence (DNA): TGTGCCAGCCGACCTAAACCTACAGATACGCAGTATTTT. Its protein product is CASRPKPTDTQYF. The whole variable domain, filled in from reference TRBV2 and TRBJ2-3, reads EPEVTQTPSHQVTQMGQEVILRCVPISNHLYFYWYRQILGQKVEFLVSFYNNEISEKSEIFDDQFSVERPDGSNFTLKIRSTKLEDSAMYFCASRPKPTDTQYFGPGTRLTVL.

This clonotype was observed at least ten times. The chain couples TRBV6-6 to TRBJ1-4, with TRBD1 as a possible D gene (5 bases). V dropped 4 bases and J dropped 7 bases, with 16 bases sitting between them. This CDR3 comprises 15 residues. Germline CDR1 reads MNHNY; CDR2 reads SVGAGI (reference sequence). CDR3 sequence reads: CASSSPLGGGEKLFF. DNA for the CDR3: TGTGCCAGCAGTTCACCGCTGGGGGGGGGTGAAAAACTGTTTTTT.

This clonotype occurred a few times. The rearrangement links TRBV29-1 to TRBJ2-1, with D possibly being TRBD2 (6 bases). V dropped 7 bases and J dropped 5 bases, with 15 bases sitting between them. Germline CDR1 reads SQVTM; CDR2 reads ANQGSEA. This CDR3 has 13 amino acids. In DNA, the CDR3 is TGCAGCGGCGGAGGGAGGCAGAACAATGAGCAGTTCTTC. It translates to CSGGGRQNNEQFF.

This clonotype showed up just a few times. This chain's CDR3 is CASRDSQMDGYTF. In nucleotides, the CDR3 is TGTGCCAGCAGGGACTCTCAGATGGATGGCTACACCTTC. V is TRBV28 and J is TRBJ1-2; D is unresolved. The CDR3 length is 13 residues. Trimming took 6 bases from V and 6 from J, leaving 14 bases between them. The germline gives CDR1 MDHEN, CDR2 SYDVKM.

In this sample, this clonotype turned up many times. J is TRBJ2-3 and V is TRBV5-1; D is uncertain. The ends were cut back, 0 bases at V and 4 bases at J, with 9 bases in the middle. The CDR3 loop spans 14 amino acids. The germline V gene encodes CDR1 SGHRS and CDR2 YFSETQ. The CDR3 nucleotides read TGCGCCAGCAGCTTGGTAACCGCCCCAGATACGCAGTATTTT. It translates to CASSLVTAPDTQYF.

The J gene is TRBJ2-6, the V gene TRBV13, with 7 bases identical to TRBD1. The V gene's germline CDR1 is PRHDT and CDR2 FYEKMQ (reference sequence). This CDR3 region has 19 residues. Trimming took 4 bases from V and 0 from J; bases not matched to a gene: 12. CDR3 region: CASSSSVGGGRSGANVLTF. The CDR3 DNA reads TGTGCCAGCAGCTCCTCGGTAGGGGGCGGTCGCTCTGGGGCCAACGTCCTGACTTTC.

This rearrangement joins TRBV11-2 to TRBJ1-2, with D unresolved. The CDR3 contains 15 residues. CDR1 SGHAT and CDR2 FQNNGV come from the germline V gene. The germline V and J ends were trimmed by 3 bases and 6 bases, with 17 bases remaining between them. The CDR3 spells CASSLGGKSNDGYTF. CDR3 DNA sequence: TGTGCCAGCAGCTTGGGCGGAAAATCGAATGATGGCTACACCTTC. The full variable domain, rest sourced from reference TRBV11-2 and TRBJ1-2, is EAGVAQSPRYKIIEKRQSVAFWCNPISGHATLYWYQQILGQGPKLLIQFQNNGVVDDSQLPKDRFSAERLKGVDSTLKIQPAKLEDSAVYLCASSLGGKSNDGYTFGSGTRLTVV.

This clonotype has at least ten counts. The V gene is TRBV6-2 or TRBV6-3, the J gene TRBJ1-1; 7 bases match TRBD1. Germline-derived CDR1 and CDR2 are MNHEY and SVGEGT. The CDR3 has 18 amino acids. Trimming removed 6 bases from V and 0 bases from J; junction bases left unmatched: 16. In nucleotides, the CDR3 is TGTGCCAGCAGCGACGGGACAGCTGGACCGAAAATGAACACTGAAGCTTTCTTT. Its protein product is CASSDGTAGPKMNTEAFF.

The rearrangement uses TRBV5-4 and TRBJ2-1; tentatively, D is TRBD1 (5 bases). Germline values: CDR1 SGHNT, CDR2 YYREEE (reference sequence). Between the trimmed V and J ends, which lost 4 bases and 2 bases, there was a span of 16 bases. The CDR3 totals 16 residues. CDR3 nucleotide sequence: TGTGCCAGCAGCGATCCTGGGGCCGTTACCTACAATGAGCAGTTCTTC. Protein product: CASSDPGAVTYNEQFF.

There are many counts of this clonotype. The chain carries TRBV5-8 and TRBJ1-4; 9 bases map to TRBD1. J gave up 0 bases and V 5 bases, and 5 bases lay outside the gene matches. Germline-derived CDR1 and CDR2 are SGHTS and YDEGEE. The CDR3 spans 16 residues. DNA of the CDR3: TGTGCCAGCAGAGCTAGACAGGGGGCAACTAATGAAAAACTGTTTTTT. Translated, it gives CASRARQGATNEKLFF.

The rearrangement links TRBV5-1 to TRBJ1-1, with TRBD1 matching 7 bases. The CDR3 loop spans 14 amino acids. Germline CDR1 is SGHRS and CDR2 is YFSETQ. Unmatched junction bases numbered 9, after V lost 4 bases and J lost 6 bases. The CDR3 sequence is CASSPIDRVAEAFF. The CDR3 coding sequence is TGCGCCAGCAGCCCCATCGACAGGGTGGCTGAAGCTTTCTTT.

This clonotype was counted many times. The gene calls are TRBV7-2 and TRBJ1-1; no firm D call. The ends were cut back, 1 base at V and 0 bases at J, with 9 bases in the middle. The germline V gene has CDR1 SGHTA and CDR2 FQGNSA. The CDR3 spans 15 residues. DNA of the CDR3: TGTGCCAGCAGCTTAGAAGTTCTTATGAACACTGAAGCTTTCTTT. Translated, it gives CASSLEVLMNTEAFF.

As regards this clonotype: This may be a read error: a much more frequent sequence differs by one nucleotide. The conserved closing phenylalanine or tryptophan is absent in this CDR3, likely reflecting a read error. The chain couples TRBV12-3 or TRBV12-4 to TRBJ2-5; TRBD1 agrees at 9 bases. The CDR3 has 13 residues. J gave up 5 bases and V 6 bases, and 4 bases lay outside the gene matches. The CDR3 loop is CASRQGALETQYL. In nucleotides, the CDR3 is TGTGCCAGCAGACAGGGGGCTTTGGAGACCCAGTACCTC.

This clonotype occurred many times. Here the CDR3 DNA reads TGTGCCAGCAGTTTGTGGGACTCGGCAGGGGGTACCGGGGAGCTGTTTTTT. It yields the protein CASSLWDSAGGTGELFF. The chain links TRBV6-5 to TRBJ2-2; TRBD1 is a possible D gene (7 bases). Trimming shortened V by 4 bases and J by 5 bases, and 20 bases separated the two germline ends. Looked up from germline, CDR1 is MNHEY and CDR2 is SVGAGI. This CDR3 contains 17 residues.

There are a few counts of this clonotype. V is TRBV27 and J is TRBJ1-5, with D possibly TRBD1 on 5 matching bases. Deletions cut 2 bases from V and 5 bases from J, with 16 bases between. The CDR3 spans 16 residues. Germline values: CDR1 MNHEY, CDR2 SMNVEV (reference sequence). The CDR3 protein is CASSLTAGFRDQPQHF. CDR3 DNA sequence: TGTGCCAGCAGTTTAACTGCAGGGTTTCGGGATCAGCCCCAGCATTTT.

This clonotype has at least ten counts. The rearrangement joins TRBV25-1 to TRBJ2-5; D gene unclear. The CDR3 is made up of 15 amino acids. Trimming shortened V by 3 bases and J by 0 bases, and 11 bases separated the two germline ends. Germline CDR1 and CDR2: MGHDK and SYGVNS. The CDR3 region has the DNA TGTGCCAGCAGTGAGGGCCTTTGGTACCAAGAGACCCAGTACTTC. Its translation is CASSEGLWYQETQYF.

This clonotype was recorded many times. V gene TRBV7-2 combines with J gene TRBJ1-2, with 8 positions matching TRBD1. This CDR3 spans 13 amino acids. Trimming at V came to 5 bases and at J to 11 bases, leaving 10 bases not matched to a gene. From germline, CDR1 is SGHTA and CDR2 FQGNSA. The CDR3 reads CASSPQGAWSYTF. The CDR3 DNA reads TGTGCCAGCAGCCCTCAGGGGGCTTGGAGTTACACCTTC.

J is TRBJ2-7 and V is TRBV5-4; D gene ambiguous. The V end lost 1 base, the J end lost 1 base, and 9 bases lay between the germline ends. Germline lookup yields CDR1 SGHNT and CDR2 YYREEE (reference sequence). The CDR3 runs 14 residues. CDR3 DNA sequence: TGTGCCAGCAGCTTGTTTTATGCATCCTACGAGCAGTACTTC. Translating it yields CASSLFYASYEQYF.

At least ten counts were recorded for this clonotype. The chain recombines TRBV4-3 with TRBJ2-1; 13 nucleotides line up with TRBD2. Germline assignment: CDR1 LGHNA and CDR2 YSLEER. The CDR3 is 15 residues long. Trimming at V came to 4 bases and at J to 5 bases, leaving 2 bases not matched to a gene. This CDR3 reads CASSLGLAGHNEQFF. DNA for the CDR3: TGCGCCAGCAGCCTGGGACTAGCGGGACACAATGAGCAGTTCTTC.

This clonotype came up many times. The chain combines TRBV11-3 with TRBJ1-1, with 9 bases aligning to TRBD1. V lost 5 bases, J lost 5 bases, and 6 bases stayed unmatched. The germline V gene has CDR1 SGHNT and CDR2 YENEEA. The CDR3 is 14 amino acids. CDR3 DNA: TGTGCCAGCAGCGAAGACAGGGGGAGGACTGAAGCTTTCTTT. It translates to CASSEDRGRTEAFF.

This clonotype came up many times. The chain combines TRBV7-6 with TRBJ2-1; 7 nucleotides align to TRBD2. V lost 5 bases and J lost 9; bases outside the gene matches: 1. The CDR3 runs to 11 residues. Germline-derived CDR1 and CDR2 are SGHVS and FNYEAQ. CDR3: CASSRGGEQFF. CDR3 nucleotide sequence: TGTGCCAGCAGCCGCGGGGGTGAGCAGTTCTTC.

This clonotype was recorded at least ten times. The chain has TRBV10-1 and TRBJ2-7; unclear D gene. The CDR3 consists of 14 residues. Trimming cost V 8 bases and J 5 bases, with 19 bases left between them. Germline V CDR1 and CDR2: WNHNN, SYGVQD (reference sequence). The CDR3 is CASARAGRADEQYF. CDR3 DNA: TGCGCCAGCGCCAGAGCAGGTCGGGCCGACGAGCAGTACTTC.

This clonotype turned up a few times. This chain connects TRBV27 to TRBJ1-2; TRBD1 agrees at 10 bases. The CDR3 runs to 16 residues. Germline assignment: CDR1 MNHEY and CDR2 SMNVEV (reference sequence). Trimming at V came to 4 bases and at J to 4 bases, leaving 9 bases not matched to a gene. The CDR3 sequence is CASSSTRQGASYGYTF. CDR3 coding DNA: TGTGCCAGCAGTTCGACACGACAGGGGGCCAGCTATGGCTACACCTTC.

At least ten counts were recorded for this clonotype. The chain has TRBV12-3 or TRBV12-4 and TRBJ1-2; no firm D call. The ends were cut back, 5 bases at V and 8 bases at J, with 9 bases in the middle. The CDR3 has 11 residues. The CDR3 DNA follows: TGTGCCAGCAGTCGCCAAACCGGCTACACCTTC. Translation gives CASSRQTGYTF.

This chain joins TRBV7-9 and TRBJ1-1; a weak D match, TRBD1 (5 bases). Germline V CDR1 and CDR2: SEHNR, FQNEAQ (reference sequence). The V end lost 2 bases, the J end lost 4 bases, and 8 bases lay between the germline ends. The CDR3 runs 13 residues. This chain's CDR3 is CASSLPGFTEAFF. Written as DNA, the CDR3 is TGTGCCAGCAGCTTACCAGGGTTCACTGAAGCTTTCTTT. Full variable domain (rest looked up from reference TRBV7-9 and TRBJ1-1): DTGVSQNPRHKITKRGQNVTFRCDPISEHNRLYWYRQTLGQGPEFLTYFQNEAQLEKSRLLSDRFSAERPKGSFSTLEIQRTEQGDSAMYLCASSLPGFTEAFFGQGTRLTVV.